This T cell receptor (beta chain) was sequenced for a study of cytomegalovirus exposure and HLA in healthy donors. In its sample, this clone was seen a few times. Its specificity is unknown. General study points: V segments that were indistinguishable, TRBV6-2 and TRBV6-3 among them, were omitted from analysis.

PCR involved 60 Vbeta and 13 Jbeta primers. Repertoires were generated with immunoSEQ multiplex PCR, while TCRdb's copy carries only in-frame clones and drops some. Of 98,000 or so clones listed, under 80% were seen once; the top ten hold roughly 2%. CDR3 length equals 18 residues. V was cut by 1 base and J by 1 base, with 18 bases left in between. Germline V CDR1 and CDR2: MDHEN, SYDVKM. The specimen was PBMCs. The chain uses TRBV28 and TRBJ2-3; TRBD2 is a possible D gene (7 bases). The sequence was obtained from a man in his forties in good health and CMV-seronegative. CDR3 amino acids: CASSLLGGEGRGTDTQYF. The CDR3 DNA sequence: TGTGCCAGCAGTTTATTAGGGGGGGAGGGCCGGGGCACAGATACGCAGTATTTT.